This entry lists 8 T cell receptor beta chains sequenced from one sample in a study of blood T cell repertoires in COVID-19. The protocol was immunoSEQ multiplex PCR, while the TCRdb copy is restricted to in-frame clones and leaves out a portion. This sample has roughly 300,000 clones, with over 85% found just once. The sample was peripheral blood. The receptors here all came from a woman in her 30s with COVID-19, enrolled during active disease.

J is TRBJ2-5 and V is TRBV5-1; D possibly corresponds to TRBD1 (5 bases). Trimming took off 4 bases at V and 2 bases at J, with 15 bases between the two ends. Germline CDR1 reads SGHRS; CDR2 reads YFSETQ. The CDR3 contains 15 residues. CDR3 nucleotide sequence: TGCGCCAGCAGCGCCTTCTTGGACAAGCAAGAGACCCAGTACTTC. This translates into CASSAFLDKQETQYF.

The V and J genes are TRBV19 and TRBJ2-2, with 8 positions matching TRBD2. This CDR3 has 15 residues. The V gene end was trimmed by 7 bases and the J gene end by 6 bases; junction bases not matched to a gene: 10. Per germline, CDR1 LNHDA and CDR2 SQIVND (reference sequence). The CDR3 loop is CASNPGGAGAGELFF. The CDR3 DNA sequence: TGTGCCAGTAACCCCGGGGGGGCTGGTGCCGGGGAGCTGTTTTTT. The full variable domain, its missing parts supplied by reference TRBV19 and TRBJ2-2, is DGGITQSPKYLFRKEGQNVTLSCEQNLNHDAMYWYRQDPGQGLRLIYYSQIVNDFQKGDIAEGYSVSREKKESFPLTVTSAQKNPTAFYLCASNPGGAGAGELFFGEGSRLTVL.

The J gene is TRBJ1-2, the V gene TRBV18, with 10 bases identical to TRBD1. This CDR3 spans 15 amino acids. The junction had 8 bases not matched to a gene; V was cut back by 2 bases and J by 8 bases. The germline V gene has CDR1 KGHSH and CDR2 LQKENI. The CDR3 coding sequence is TGTGCCAGCTCACCATTGGGACAGGGGACTGAGGGCTACACCTTC. Its translation: CASSPLGQGTEGYTF.

The chain is built from TRBV19 and TRBJ1-2, with D maybe TRBD1 (5 bases). This CDR3 spans 13 amino acids. CDR1 and CDR2 (germline): LNHDA, SQIVND (reference sequence). The V end lost 2 bases, the J end lost 6 bases, and 10 bases lay between the germline ends. This chain's CDR3 is CASSIQGRDGYTF. Here the CDR3 DNA reads TGTGCCAGTAGTATACAGGGCCGCGATGGCTACACCTTC.

The gene calls are TRBV23-1 and TRBJ1-5, with a weak D call TRBD1 (6 bases). TRBV23-1 is classed as an ORF, of uncertain function. The V end was cut by 6 bases, the J end by 13 bases, with 25 bases between. The CDR3 spans 15 residues. The CDR3, as DNA: TGCGCCAGCAGCCCCAACTACTCGAACAGGGCAAATCAGCATTTT. It yields the protein CASSPNYSNRANQHF.

The V call is TRBV5-1, the J call TRBJ1-2, with TRBD1 matching over 9 bases. The germline V gene encodes CDR1 SGHRS and CDR2 YFSETQ. The CDR3 covers 13 residues. The trim removed 4 bases at V and 7 bases at J, leaving 5 bases unmatched. The CDR3 DNA follows: TGCGCCAGCAGCACAGGGGGCCCCCGTGGCTACACCTTC. Its translation is CASSTGGPRGYTF. The full variable domain, with the rest looked up from reference TRBV5-1 and TRBJ1-2, is KAGVTQTPRYLIKTRGQQVTLSCSPISGHRSVSWYQQTPGQGLQFLFEYFSETQRNKGNFPGRFSGRQFSNSRSEMNVSTLELGDSALYLCASSTGGPRGYTFGSGTRLTVV.

The V call is TRBV19, the J call TRBJ2-7; TRBD1 agrees at 7 bases. Unmatched junction bases numbered 2, after V lost 2 bases and J lost 1 base. The CDR3 consists of 14 residues. Germline loops: CDR1 LNHDA, CDR2 SQIVND (reference sequence). CDR3 sequence reads: CASSIPDRSYEQYF. CDR3 coding DNA: TGTGCCAGTAGTATACCGGACAGGTCCTACGAGCAGTACTTC.

The gene calls are TRBV7-9 and TRBJ2-2; 10 bases agree with TRBD1. Germline V gene data show CDR1 as SEHNR and CDR2 as FQNEAQ (reference sequence). The CDR3 has 19 amino acids. Unmatched junction bases numbered 10, after V lost 1 base and J lost 2 bases. This CDR3 is CASSLGLTGDRGNTGELFF. CDR3 nucleotides: TGTGCCAGCAGCTTAGGTTTGACTGGGGACAGGGGAAACACCGGGGAGCTGTTTTTT. Full variable domain (missing parts from reference TRBV7-9 and TRBJ2-2): DTGVSQNPRHKITKRGQNVTFRCDPISEHNRLYWYRQTLGQGPEFLTYFQNEAQLEKSRLLSDRFSAERPKGSFSTLEIQRTEQGDSAMYLCASSLGLTGDRGNTGELFFGEGSRLTVL.